The 20 T cell receptor beta chains reported below all come from one sample, sequenced in a study of CD8 T cells in Susac syndrome (dated by TCRdb to about 2019). The library was built by means of the immunoSEQ multiplex PCR assay. RNA was extracted with the RNeasy kit and roughly 0.45 to 1 ug was reverse transcribed using random hexamers. TCRdb trimmed public reads at Q25 via fastp, called clones via MiXCR and kept in-frame beta chains. Every entry covers one CDR3 protein and lists the most common genes and DNA from its rows. This sample gives about 100,000 distinct CDR3 sequences in total; about 95% of them show up just once. Jointly, the top ten make up more than 0.3% of the sample. The sequenced material came from CD8+ T cells from PBMCs. These receptor sequences come from a human donor with Susac syndrome.

The chain uses TRBV4-1 and TRBJ2-2; D tentatively fits TRBD1 or TRBD2 (5 bases each). V was pared by 0 bases and J by 7 bases, with 9 bases between. In germline, CDR1 is MGHRA, CDR2 YSYEKL. There are 14 residues in the CDR3. CDR3 coding DNA: TGCGCCAGCAGCCAAGATTGGGGGAGCGGGGAGCTGTTTTTT. This encodes CASSQDWGSGELFF.

V gene TRBV7-2 combines with J gene TRBJ2-2; D uncertain. The CDR3 totals 14 residues. Trimming shortened V by 1 base and J by 4 bases, and 7 bases separated the two germline ends. From germline, CDR1 is SGHTA and CDR2 FQGNSA. The CDR3 bases are TGTGCCAGCAGCTTAGATGCGTTCACCGGGGAGCTGTTTTTT. Protein: CASSLDAFTGELFF.

In its sample, this clonotype was seen once. V and J are TRBV7-3 and TRBJ1-2; D remains ambiguous. The ends were cut back, 5 bases at V and 4 bases at J, with 14 bases in the middle. The CDR3 contains 14 residues. Germline values: CDR1 SGHTA, CDR2 FQGTGA. CDR3 bases: TGTGCCAGCAGCCCCGACGGGGTAGGCTATGGCTACACCTTC. It codes for CASSPDGVGYGYTF.

The chain links TRBV7-9 to TRBJ2-1; 14 bases fit TRBD2. Trimming at V came to 5 bases and at J to 8 bases, leaving 14 bases not matched to a gene. Germline V gene sequence: CDR1 SEHNR, CDR2 FQNEAQ (reference sequence). The CDR3 has 18 amino acids. The CDR3 reads CASSPGLAGVQIVDEQFF. The CDR3 nucleotides read TGTGCCAGCAGCCCGGGACTAGCGGGAGTCCAAATTGTCGATGAGCAGTTCTTC.

V usage is TRBV29-1 and J usage is TRBJ2-3; the match to TRBD1 covers 7 bases. Germline loops: CDR1 SQVTM, CDR2 ANQGSEA. With 0 bases clipped from V and 3 bases from J, the junction kept 9 bases outside the gene matches. This CDR3 has 16 amino acids. CDR3 nucleotide sequence: TGCAGCGTTGAAGAAATAGGGGACAGATTAACAGATACGCAGTATTTT. Protein product: CSVEEIGDRLTDTQYF.

The chain links TRBV28 to TRBJ2-1; D is unresolved. The germline gives CDR1 MDHEN, CDR2 SYDVKM. V shed 7 bases and J shed 5 bases, with 9 bases lying between them. The CDR3 runs 12 residues. In nucleotides, the CDR3 is TGTGCCAGCAACAGTGGGCACAATGAGCAGTTCTTC. Translating gives CASNSGHNEQFF.

The rearrangement links TRBV3-1 to TRBJ2-5, with a tentative D call TRBD2 (6 bases). Trimming pared 4 bases from V and 1 base from J, leaving 7 bases between. Germline CDR1 is LGHDT and CDR2 is YNNKEL (reference sequence). This CDR3 region has 13 residues. Here the CDR3 DNA reads TGTGCCAGCAGCCCCGGGAGCCAAGAGACCCAGTACTTC. Its protein product is CASSPGSQETQYF.

This chain connects TRBV7-2 to TRBJ1-5; tentatively, D is TRBD1 (5 bases). CDR1 and CDR2 from the germline V gene are SGHTA and FQGNSA. The CDR3 covers 15 residues. Trimming stripped 0 bases from V and 7 bases from J, with 13 bases between. The CDR3, as DNA: TGTGCCAGCAGCTTAGCGGGCTTAGGGGAACAGCCCCAGCATTTT. Translated: CASSLAGLGEQPQHF.

The chain combines TRBV7-2 with TRBJ1-1, with TRBD1 identical over 11 bases. This CDR3 is built from 14 residues. Germline V CDR1 and CDR2: SGHTA, FQGNSA. The V segment lost 5 bases and the J segment 5 bases; nucleotides outside the gene matches: 4. Written as DNA, the CDR3 is TGTGCCAGCAGCCGGACAGGGGGCTTTACTGAAGCTTTCTTT. Its protein is CASSRTGGFTEAFF.

The V call is TRBV2, the J call TRBJ2-2; tentatively, D is TRBD1 (6 bases). This CDR3 has 14 residues. V was pared by 6 bases and J by 0 bases, with 8 bases between. Germline V gene data show CDR1 as SNHLY and CDR2 as FYNNEI. The CDR3 DNA reads TGTGCCAGCAGATCAGGGGCGAACACCGGGGAGCTGTTTTTT. Translation: CASRSGANTGELFF. Drawing the rest from reference TRBV2 and TRBJ2-2, the complete variable domain is EPEVTQTPSHQVTQMGQEVILRCVPISNHLYFYWYRQILGQKVEFLVSFYNNEISEKSEIFDDQFSVERPDGSNFTLKIRSTKLEDSAMYFCASRSGANTGELFFGEGSRLTVL.

The chain couples TRBV2 to TRBJ2-6; D is ambiguous. CDR1 SNHLY and CDR2 FYNNEI come from the germline V gene. V lost 3 bases and J lost 4, with 1 base in between. This CDR3 is built from 12 residues. The CDR3 reads CASSDGANVLTF. Here the CDR3 DNA reads TGTGCCAGCAGTGACGGGGCCAACGTCCTGACTTTC.

V is TRBV3-1 and J is TRBJ2-1, with D possibly being TRBD1 or TRBD2 (6 bases each). The ends were cut back, 2 bases at V and 6 bases at J, with 11 bases in the middle. CDR1 LGHDT and CDR2 YNNKEL come from the germline V gene (reference sequence). The CDR3 has 14 amino acids. The CDR3 nucleotides read TGTGCCAGCAGCCAACCGGGGGCGGTCAATGAGCAGTTCTTC. Residues: CASSQPGAVNEQFF.

This rearrangement joins TRBV4-1 to TRBJ1-2, with D possibly being TRBD1 (5 bases). There are 15 residues in the CDR3. V shed 1 base and J shed 8 bases, with 17 bases lying between them. Germline V lookup: CDR1 MGHRA, CDR2 YSYEKL. The CDR3 DNA reads TGCGCCAGCAGCCAAGGGGGACCTGGGAATCAGGGCTACACCTTC. Translated: CASSQGGPGNQGYTF.

V is TRBV6-6 and J is TRBJ1-2; D not resolved. The CDR3 length is 10 residues. V shed 9 bases and J shed 7 bases, with 9 bases lying between them. Per the germline V gene, CDR1 is MNHNY and CDR2 is SVGAGI (reference sequence). The CDR3 DNA sequence: TGTGCCAGTAAAAAAAGTGGCTACACCTTC. It is translated as CASKKSGYTF.

The chain is built from TRBV4-1 and TRBJ2-7; 14 bases align to TRBD2. The CDR3 is made up of 16 amino acids. V lost 4 bases and J lost 0; bases outside the gene matches: 2. The germline V gene encodes CDR1 MGHRA and CDR2 YSYEKL. The CDR3 loop is CASSRGTSGGSYEQYF. The CDR3 DNA sequence: TGCGCCAGCAGCCGTGGGACTAGCGGGGGCTCCTACGAGCAGTACTTC.

This chain joins TRBV19 and TRBJ1-5, with D hard to call. Germline V CDR1 and CDR2: LNHDA, SQIVND (reference sequence). The CDR3 consists of 10 residues. With 10 bases removed from V and 4 bases from J, the gap between germline ends came to 5 bases. CDR3 coding DNA: TGTGCCATTGAGAATCAGCCCCAGCATTTT. Translated: CAIENQPQHF.

V usage is TRBV29-1 and J usage is TRBJ2-7, with TRBD2 identical over 11 bases. The CDR3 spans 10 residues. The germline V gene encodes CDR1 SQVTM and CDR2 ANQGSEA. The CDR3 region has the DNA TGCAGGGGGACTAGCGGCGAGCAGTACTTC. It is translated as CRGTSGEQYF.

The chain recombines TRBV5-1 with TRBJ2-7; D uncertain. The V gene lost 5 bases and the J gene lost 2 bases, with 17 bases spanning the gap. This CDR3 spans 15 amino acids. CDR1 is SGHRS and CDR2 is YFSETQ in the germline V gene. In nucleotides, the CDR3 is TGCGCCAGCAGTCTTCCGAATAGATCACCCTACGAGCAGTACTTC. Translation: CASSLPNRSPYEQYF.

The chain carries TRBV3-1 and TRBJ1-2; 7 nucleotides line up with TRBD1. The V gene's germline CDR1 is LGHDT and CDR2 YNNKEL (reference sequence). The CDR3 is 13 residues long. V shed 5 bases and J 5 bases; nucleotides not matched to a gene: 5. The CDR3 here is CASSKGQLYGYTF. In DNA form, the CDR3 reads TGTGCCAGCAGCAAGGGACAGTTGTATGGCTACACCTTC.

J is TRBJ2-4 and V is TRBV4-2; 7 bases are a match to TRBD2. Germline V gene sequence: CDR1 LGHNA, CDR2 YNFKEQ. This CDR3 spans 14 amino acids. Trimming at V came to 0 bases and at J to 8 bases, leaving 4 bases not matched to a gene. The DNA for the CDR3 is TGTGCCAGCAGCCAAGAAGTGGGAGGGGACATTCAGTACTTC. Protein: CASSQEVGGDIQYF.